The clone carrying this TCR beta chain was counted only a few times. The entry originates in a study of blood T cells in healthy people across ages. A second PCR of 7 to 11 cycles used a sample-barcoded 5' primer and a J-beta primer mix. TCRdb redid the calling of the 5' RACE reads with MiXCR, one entry per CDR3 protein. Altogether around 990,000 distinct CDR3 sequences are present, approximately 38% being singletons, with the ten largest covering around 13%. The germline V and J ends were trimmed by 5 bases and 5 bases, with 21 bases remaining between them. CDR3 length equals 16 residues. Germline assignment: CDR1 MGHRA and CDR2 YSYEKL.

Sequences were obtained from blood. This chain joins TRBV4-1 and TRBJ1-1, with D maybe TRBD1 (6 bases). The clonotype comes from a man aged 18-30 years in good health. As DNA, the CDR3 is TGCGCCAGCAGCGAGGGCTGGGGGCAAGGCGGTACTGAAGCTTTCTTT. Protein product: CASSEGWGQGGTEAFF.